This TCR beta chain originates from a study of T-cell memory formation after mild COVID-19 (dated by TCRdb to the early 2020s). About the study as a whole: TCR sequence clusters from the two donors were largely donor specific. In a couple of donors, T-cell clones that expanded and contracted after mild COVID-19 were followed by sequencing TCRalpha and TCRbeta repertoires longitudinally. Two young, previously healthy adult volunteers made up the cohort, one male and one female.

Here is what the overall study found, with its caveats: Clones that contracted from day 15 to 85 showed balanced CD4/CD8 phenotypes, whereas a second wave of clones that expanded from day 15 to 37 leaned towards CD4+. Whether the second-wave clones peaking on day 37 were SARS-CoV-2 specific was not confirmed. Some responding clones were detected in pre-infection memory, which suggested that pre-existing cross-reactive memory T cells had joined the SARS-CoV-2 response. Only two mild cases were covered in the study, and larger cohorts including severe cases with pre-infection samples were considered necessary. Contracting CD4+ clones appeared mostly in the CM and EM memory subsets, whereas CD8+ clones were enriched in EMRA.

These reads were obtained on an Illumina NovaSeq 6000. TCRalpha and TCRbeta cDNA libraries were built by 5'RACE with constant-segment primers, adding sample barcodes and unique molecular identifiers. RNA was extracted from every sample with Trizol reagent. Amplification of the libraries took two PCR steps, and the second step added a second sample barcode plus Illumina TruSeq adapters. Sequencing of libraries was performed on an Illumina NovaSeq with 2 x 150 bp paired-end reads. Per the source publication's procedure: Demultiplexing of reads and collapsing into UMI-guided consensus sequences were performed with migec v1.2.7. Using mixcr v2.1.11, the UMI consensuses were aligned to TRA and TRB V and J templates and assembled into clonotypes. A clonotype was counted as expanded or contracted only when both edgeR and NoisET called the clonotype significant, with the noise models trained on biological replicates. For edgeR calls, the thresholds were a false discovery rate-adjusted p below 0.01 and a log2 fold-change of 1. PCA with hierarchical clustering of max-normalized trajectories of the 1000 most abundant clonotypes was used as exploratory dynamics analysis. The CD4 or CD8 phenotype of responding clones was assigned using the separately sequenced CD4+ and CD8+ repertoires. The raw public data were reprocessed by TCRdb itself: fastp quality trimming at Q25, MiXCR clonotype calling, in-frame beta chains only. Each record represents a unique CDR3 protein, reported with the most common genes and DNA among its rows. Here the V and J calls rest on TCRdb's processing, not on the authors' analysis. The table for this sample lists about 130,000 distinct CDR3 sequences; over 15% of them were counted only once. Clones ranked in the top ten supply about 5.2% of the sample.

Ficoll-Paque density gradient centrifugation was used to isolate PBMCs. To note about this clonotype: Its antigen specificity is not known. No per-base quality is available; no much larger clone lies one base away.

CDR1 SNHLY and CDR2 FYNNEI were looked up in the germline V gene. V lost 5 bases and J lost 3 bases; the stretch between them is 13 bases long. Inclusive of the bounding cysteine and phenylalanine, the CDR3 is 14 residues long. Only the CDR3 portion is preserved as DNA: 42 bases, with reading frame beginning at the first base. This receptor was taken from a man between 18 and 35 years old who had mild COVID-19 (a few samples of this study predate the infection). The sample titles of this study are shuffled in the database, so cell type and time point are left out; the donor was told from shared clones. This sequence uses TRBV2 and TRBJ1-1; a tentative D call is TRBD1 (5 bases match). Sequenced sample: PBMCs or a T cell subset sorted from them (not recorded which). The CDR3 region reads CASSWGVGDTEAFF. The DNA sequence is given as TGTGCCAGCAGTTGGGGAGTGGGGGACACTGAAGCTTTCTTT.